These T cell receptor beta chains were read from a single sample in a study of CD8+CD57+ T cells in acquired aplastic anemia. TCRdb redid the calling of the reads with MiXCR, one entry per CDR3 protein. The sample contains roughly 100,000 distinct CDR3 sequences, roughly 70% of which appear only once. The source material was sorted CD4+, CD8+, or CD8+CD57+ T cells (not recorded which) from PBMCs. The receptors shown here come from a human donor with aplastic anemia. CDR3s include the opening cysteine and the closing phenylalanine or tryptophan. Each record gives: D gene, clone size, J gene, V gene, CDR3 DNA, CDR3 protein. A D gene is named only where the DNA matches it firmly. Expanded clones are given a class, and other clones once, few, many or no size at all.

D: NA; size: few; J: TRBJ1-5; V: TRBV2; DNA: TGTGCCAGCTGCCTACAGAGCAATCAGCCCCAGCATTTT; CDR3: CASCLQSNQPQHF
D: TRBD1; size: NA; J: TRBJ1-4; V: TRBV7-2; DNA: TGTGCCAGCAGTAAAGGACAGGGAAGAGAAAAACTGTTTTTT; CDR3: CASSKGQGREKLFF
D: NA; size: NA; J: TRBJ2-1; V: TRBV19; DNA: TGTGCCAGTAGTACCGGGACTTACAATGAGCAGTTCTTC; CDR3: CASSTGTYNEQFF
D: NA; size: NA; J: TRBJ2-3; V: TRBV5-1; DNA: TGCGCCAGCAGCTTGAGCACGGCCACAGATACGCAGTATTTT; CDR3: CASSLSTATDTQYF
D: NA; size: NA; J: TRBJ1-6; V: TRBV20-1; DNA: TGCAGTGCCAAAGGACGCGGTTCCCTCCACTTT; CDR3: CSAKGRGSLHF
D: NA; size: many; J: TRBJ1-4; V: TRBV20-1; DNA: TGCAGTGTCAGAGGGGCAAGCAGGTCTAATGAAAAACTGTTTTTT; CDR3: CSVRGASRSNEKLFF
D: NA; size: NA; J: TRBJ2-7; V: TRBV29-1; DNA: TGCAGCGTTGAGGTCGCCGGAAAGGGGGCCTACGAGCAGTACTTC; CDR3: CSVEVAGKGAYEQYF
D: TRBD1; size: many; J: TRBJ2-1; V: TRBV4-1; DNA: TGCGCCAGCAGCCAAGAGACCGGGACAGGGGGTGGGCAGTTCTTC; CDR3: CASSQETGTGGGQFF
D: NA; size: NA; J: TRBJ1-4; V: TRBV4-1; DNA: TGCGCCAGCAGCCAAGACGGGGGGCTCGCTGAAAAACTGTTTTTT; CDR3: CASSQDGGLAEKLFF
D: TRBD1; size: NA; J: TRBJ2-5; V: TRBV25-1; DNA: TGTGCCAGCAGCGAACGCCCACAGGGGCTTACGCAAGAGACCCAGTACTTC; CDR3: CASSERPQGLTQETQYF
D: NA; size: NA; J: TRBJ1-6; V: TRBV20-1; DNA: TGCAGTGCTAGAGAGGGTGGGGATTATTCACCCCTCCACTTT; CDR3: CSAREGGDYSPLHF
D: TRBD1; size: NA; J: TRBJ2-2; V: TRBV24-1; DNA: TGTGCCACCCGAGGGACAGTGAACACCGGGGAGCTGTTTTTT; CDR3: CATRGTVNTGELFF
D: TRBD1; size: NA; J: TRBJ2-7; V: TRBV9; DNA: TGTGCCAGCAGCCAACGCGCGGGACAGGAGCTGGACGAGCAGTACTTC; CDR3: CASSQRAGQELDEQYF
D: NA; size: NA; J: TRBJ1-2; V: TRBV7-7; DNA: TGTGCCAGCAGCTCCGGGATTCATGGCTACACCTTC; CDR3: CASSSGIHGYTF
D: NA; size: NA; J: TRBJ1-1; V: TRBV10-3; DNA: TGTGCCATCAGTGACGACAGTACCTATCTGAACACTGAAGCTTTCTTT; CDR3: CAISDDSTYLNTEAFF
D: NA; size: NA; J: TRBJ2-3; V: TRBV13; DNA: TGTGCCAGCAGCTTAATCTCGACAGATACGCAGTATTTT; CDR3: CASSLISTDTQYF
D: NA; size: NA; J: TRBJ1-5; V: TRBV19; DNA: TGTGCCAGTAGTATGTTAGACGTGGGGCAGCCCCAGCATTTT; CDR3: CASSMLDVGQPQHF
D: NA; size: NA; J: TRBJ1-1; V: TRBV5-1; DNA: TGCGCCAGCAGCCGAGGAGGGGAGGGTGGCACTGAAGCTTTCTTT; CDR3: CASSRGGEGGTEAFF
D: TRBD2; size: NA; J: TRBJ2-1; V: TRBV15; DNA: TGTGCCACCAGCGACGCGTTCGGACTAGCAAGGGACAATGAGCAGTTCTTC; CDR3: CATSDAFGLARDNEQFF
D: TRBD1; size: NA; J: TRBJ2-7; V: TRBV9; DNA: TGTGCCAGCAGCGAGGGGACAGGGGACGAGCAGTACTTC; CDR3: CASSEGTGDEQYF
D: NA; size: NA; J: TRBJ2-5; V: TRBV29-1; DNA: TGCAGCGTTGCCTTAAGCGAAGGGACCCAGTACTTC; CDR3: CSVALSEGTQYF
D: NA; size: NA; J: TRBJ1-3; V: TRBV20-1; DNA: TGCAGTGCTAAGCAGGGCAATGGAAACACCATATATTTT; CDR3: CSAKQGNGNTIYF
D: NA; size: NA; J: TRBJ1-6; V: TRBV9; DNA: TGTGCCAGCAGCGTAGGGTTGGTGGGTTCACCCCTCCACTTT; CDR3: CASSVGLVGSPLHF
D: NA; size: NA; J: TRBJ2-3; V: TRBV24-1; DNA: TGTGCCACCAGTGACCCAGCCGAGGGGTGGGTGGGCACAGATACGCAGTATTTT; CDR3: CATSDPAEGWVGTDTQYF
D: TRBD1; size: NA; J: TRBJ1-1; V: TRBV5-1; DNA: TGCGCCAGCAGCTATGGCCCGCAGGGGGCTGAAGCTTTCTTT; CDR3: CASSYGPQGAEAFF
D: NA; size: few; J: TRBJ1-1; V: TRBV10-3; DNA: TGTGCCATCAGTGGTCAGGGTGATGAAGCTTTCTTT; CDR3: CAISGQGDEAFF
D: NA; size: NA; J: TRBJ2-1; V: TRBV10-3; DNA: TGTACAGCGGCGGCTAGCACATCCAATGAGCAGTTCTTC; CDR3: CTAAASTSNEQFF
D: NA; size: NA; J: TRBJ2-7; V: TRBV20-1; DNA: TGCAGTGCTAGATGGGGTGACTTTTACGAGCAGTACTTC; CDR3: CSARWGDFYEQYF
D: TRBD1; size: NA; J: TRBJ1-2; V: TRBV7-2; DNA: TGTGCCAGCAGCACGACAGGGGGCCCCTATGGCTACACCTTC; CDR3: CASSTTGGPYGYTF
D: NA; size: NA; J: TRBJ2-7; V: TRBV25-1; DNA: TGTGCCAGCAGTTTGCGCACCTACGAGCAGTACTTC; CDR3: CASSLRTYEQYF
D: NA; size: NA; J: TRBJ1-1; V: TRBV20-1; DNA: TGCAGTCTAATCCCTAAAGATAATTCACACTGGGCTTTCTTT; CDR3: CSLIPKDNSHWAFF
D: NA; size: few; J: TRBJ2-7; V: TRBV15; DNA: TGTGCCACCAGCAGTTCACTGAGCTCCTACGAGCAGTACTTC; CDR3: CATSSSLSSYEQYF
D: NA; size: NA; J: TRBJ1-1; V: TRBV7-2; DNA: TGCGCCAGCAGTGTGGAACGAGACACTGAAGCTTTCTTT; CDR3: CASSVERDTEAFF
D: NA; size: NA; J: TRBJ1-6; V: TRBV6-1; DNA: TGTGCCAGCAGTGAACAGGGGAGTCGGAATTCACCCCTCCACTTT; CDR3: CASSEQGSRNSPLHF
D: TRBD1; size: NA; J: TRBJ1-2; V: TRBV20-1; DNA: TGCAGTGCTAGAGATACAACAGGGGTTTGGTACGATGGCTACACCTTC; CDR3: CSARDTTGVWYDGYTF
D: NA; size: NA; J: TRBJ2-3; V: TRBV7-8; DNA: TGTGCCAGCAGAGAAAGGACGGATACGCAGTATTTT; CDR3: CASRERTDTQYF
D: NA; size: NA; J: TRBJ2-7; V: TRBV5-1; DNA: TGCGCCAGCTCCTGGGACGGCAAGCCCTACGAGCAGTACTTC; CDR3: CASSWDGKPYEQYF
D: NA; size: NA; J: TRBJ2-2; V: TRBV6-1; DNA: TGTGCCAGCAGCCGCGTCACCGGGGAGCTGTTTTTT; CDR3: CASSRVTGELFF
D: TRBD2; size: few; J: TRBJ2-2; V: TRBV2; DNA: TGTGCCAGCAGTGATGGCGGGGGGGCTAGCACCGGGGAGCTGTTTTTT; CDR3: CASSDGGGASTGELFF
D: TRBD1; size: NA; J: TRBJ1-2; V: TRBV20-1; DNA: TGCAGTACCCCTGAACTACAGGGGCGAAATGGCTACACCTTC; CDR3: CSTPELQGRNGYTF
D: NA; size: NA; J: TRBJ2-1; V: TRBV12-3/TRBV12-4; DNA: TGTGCCAGCAGTTGGGGGTTAGGCAATGAGCAGTTCTTC; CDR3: CASSWGLGNEQFF
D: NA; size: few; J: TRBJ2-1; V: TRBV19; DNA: TGTGCCAGTAGTTTCAGGAGCAATGAGCAGTTCTTC; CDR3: CASSFRSNEQFF
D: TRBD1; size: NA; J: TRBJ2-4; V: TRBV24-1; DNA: TGTGCCACCAGTGATCGGACAGGACAAGCCAAAAACATTCAGTACTTC; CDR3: CATSDRTGQAKNIQYF
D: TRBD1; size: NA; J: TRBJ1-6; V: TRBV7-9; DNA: TGTGCCAGCAGCTTACAGGGGGCAGGATCACCCCTCCACTTT; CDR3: CASSLQGAGSPLHF
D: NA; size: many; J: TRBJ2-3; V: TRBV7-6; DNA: TGTGCCAGCAGCTTAGAAATCACAGATACGCAGTATTTT; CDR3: CASSLEITDTQYF
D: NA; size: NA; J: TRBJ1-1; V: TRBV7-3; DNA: TGTGCCAGCAGCTTGAAGTCCAACACTGAAGCTTTCTTT; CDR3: CASSLKSNTEAFF
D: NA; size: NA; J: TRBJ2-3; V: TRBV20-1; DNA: TGCAGTAGGGCAGGGGCCACAGATACGCATTATTTT; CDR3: CSRAGATDTHYF
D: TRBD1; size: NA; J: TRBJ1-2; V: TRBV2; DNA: TGTGCCAGCAGTGAGGGACAGCCTCAGCTCTATGGCTACACCTTC; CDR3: CASSEGQPQLYGYTF
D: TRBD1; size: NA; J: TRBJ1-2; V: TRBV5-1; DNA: TGCGCCAGCAGCTTGAACAGGGGAGGTGGCTACACCTTC; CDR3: CASSLNRGGGYTF
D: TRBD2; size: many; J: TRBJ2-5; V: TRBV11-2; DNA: TGTGCCAGCAGCTTAGTTCTTTGGTCGGGACTAGCGGGGGACTCCATCCAAGAGACCCAGTACTTC; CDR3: CASSLVLWSGLAGDSIQETQYF
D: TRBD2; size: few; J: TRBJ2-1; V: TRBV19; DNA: TGTGCCAGTAGGGACCGACTAGCGGACAATGAGCAGTTCTTC; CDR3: CASRDRLADNEQFF
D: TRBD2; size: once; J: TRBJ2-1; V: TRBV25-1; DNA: TGTGCCAGCAGTACCCCTCGTGTTCTAGCGGGAGGGCCAGGAGATGAGCAGTTCTTC; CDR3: CASSTPRVLAGGPGDEQFF
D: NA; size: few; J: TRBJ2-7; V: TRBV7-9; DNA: TGTGCCAGCAGCCCTCACAGGGAAGTAACCTACGAGCAGTACTTC; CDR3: CASSPHREVTYEQYF